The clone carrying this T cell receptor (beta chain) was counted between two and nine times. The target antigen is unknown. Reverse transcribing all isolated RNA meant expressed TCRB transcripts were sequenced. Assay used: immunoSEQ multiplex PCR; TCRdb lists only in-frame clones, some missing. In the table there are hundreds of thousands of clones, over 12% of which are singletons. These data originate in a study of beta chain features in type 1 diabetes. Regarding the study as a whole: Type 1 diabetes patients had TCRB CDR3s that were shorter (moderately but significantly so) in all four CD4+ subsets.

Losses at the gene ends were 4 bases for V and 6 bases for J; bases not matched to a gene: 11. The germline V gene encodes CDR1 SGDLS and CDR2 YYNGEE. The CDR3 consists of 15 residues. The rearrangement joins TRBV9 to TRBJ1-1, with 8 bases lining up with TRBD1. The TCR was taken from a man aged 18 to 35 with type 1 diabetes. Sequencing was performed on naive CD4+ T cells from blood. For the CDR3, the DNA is TGTGCCAGCAGCCCCGCACAGGGGGGCTGGTCTGAAGCTTTCTTT. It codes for CASSPAQGGWSEAFF.